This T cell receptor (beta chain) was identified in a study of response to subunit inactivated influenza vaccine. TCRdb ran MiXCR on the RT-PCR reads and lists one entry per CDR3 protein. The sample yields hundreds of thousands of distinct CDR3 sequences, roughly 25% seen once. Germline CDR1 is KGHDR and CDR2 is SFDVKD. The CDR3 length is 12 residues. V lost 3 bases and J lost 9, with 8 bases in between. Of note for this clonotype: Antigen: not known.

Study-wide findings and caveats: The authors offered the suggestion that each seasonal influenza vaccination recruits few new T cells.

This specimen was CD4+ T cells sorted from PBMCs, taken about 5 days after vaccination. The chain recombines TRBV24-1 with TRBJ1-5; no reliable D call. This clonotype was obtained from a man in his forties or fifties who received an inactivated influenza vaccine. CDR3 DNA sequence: TGTGCCACCAGTGATACGATAGGGCCCCAGCATTTT. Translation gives CATSDTIGPQHF.